The present entry profiles one TCR beta chain with its context. The record originates from a study of Ad26.COV2.S vaccination and SARS-CoV-2 variants. Data came from immunoSEQ multiplex PCR; TCRdb stores just in-frame clones and leaves some out. This table has about 450,000 clones, approximately 89% appearing once. Trimming stripped 7 bases from V and 0 bases from J, with 12 bases between. Germline CDR1 and CDR2: MNHEY and SMNVEV (reference sequence). The CDR3 sequence is 15 residues long. Treatment here: approximately 18 received Ad26.COV2.S at low or high dose, single or two shots; about 5 received placebo; per-sample allocation not given. All samples were drawn on day 63, counting from the first vaccine or placebo injection.

The source of this sequence is a person between 18 and 65 years old who received the Ad26.COV2.S COVID-19 vaccine or a placebo. The source material was peripheral blood, sampled in a trial of Ad26.COV2.S vaccine versus placebo. The chain has TRBV27 and TRBJ2-2; no firm D call. The CDR3 here is CASTVGHANTGELFF. The CDR3 nucleotides are TGTGCCAGCACGGTCGGGCACGCGAACACCGGGGAGCTGTTTTTT.